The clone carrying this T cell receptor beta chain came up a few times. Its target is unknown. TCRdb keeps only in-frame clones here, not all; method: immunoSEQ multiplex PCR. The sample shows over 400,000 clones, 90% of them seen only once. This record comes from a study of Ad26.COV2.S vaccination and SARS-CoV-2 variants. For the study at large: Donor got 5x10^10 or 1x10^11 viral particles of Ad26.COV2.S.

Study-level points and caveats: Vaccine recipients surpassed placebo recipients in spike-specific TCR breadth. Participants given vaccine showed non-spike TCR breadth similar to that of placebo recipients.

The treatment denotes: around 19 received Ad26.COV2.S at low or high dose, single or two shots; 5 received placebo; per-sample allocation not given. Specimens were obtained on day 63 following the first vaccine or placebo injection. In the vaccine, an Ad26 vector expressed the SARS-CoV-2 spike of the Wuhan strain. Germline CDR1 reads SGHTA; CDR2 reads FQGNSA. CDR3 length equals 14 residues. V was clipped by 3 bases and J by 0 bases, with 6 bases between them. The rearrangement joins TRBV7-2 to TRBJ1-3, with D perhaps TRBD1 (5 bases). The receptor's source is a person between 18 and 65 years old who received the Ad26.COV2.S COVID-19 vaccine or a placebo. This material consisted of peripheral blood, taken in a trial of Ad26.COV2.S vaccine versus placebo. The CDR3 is CASSFGASGNTIYF. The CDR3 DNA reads TGTGCCAGCAGCTTCGGGGCCTCTGGAAACACCATATATTTT.